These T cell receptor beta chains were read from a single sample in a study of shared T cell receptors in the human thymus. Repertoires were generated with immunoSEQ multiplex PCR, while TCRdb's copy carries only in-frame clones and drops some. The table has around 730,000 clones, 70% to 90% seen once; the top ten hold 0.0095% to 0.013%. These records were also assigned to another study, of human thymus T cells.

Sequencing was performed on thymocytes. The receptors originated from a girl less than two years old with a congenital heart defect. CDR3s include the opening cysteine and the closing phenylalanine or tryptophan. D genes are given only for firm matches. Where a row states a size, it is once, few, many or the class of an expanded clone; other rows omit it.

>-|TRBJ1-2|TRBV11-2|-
CASNDRGSTNYGYTF
TGTGCCAGCAACGATAGGGGGAGTACTAACTATGGCTACACCTTC
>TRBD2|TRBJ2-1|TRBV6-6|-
CASSYSLAGASEQFF
TGTGCCAGCAGTTACTCGTTAGCGGGGGCCAGTGAGCAGTTCTTC
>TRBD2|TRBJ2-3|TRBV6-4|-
CASSDSTSGSSTDTQYF
TGTGCCAGCAGTGACTCAACTAGCGGATCTAGCACAGATACGCAGTATTTT
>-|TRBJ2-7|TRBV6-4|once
CASPRTVYEQYF
TGTGCCAGCCCCAGGACAGTCTACGAGCAGTACTTC
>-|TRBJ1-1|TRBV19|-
CASSYRVNTEAFF
TGTGCCAGTTCCTACAGGGTTAACACTGAAGCTTTCTTT
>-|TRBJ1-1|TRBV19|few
CASSIWYAVNTEAFF
TGTGCCAGTAGTATTTGGTACGCGGTGAACACTGAAGCTTTCTTT
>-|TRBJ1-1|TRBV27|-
CASSSNGPPGRSTEAFF
TGTGCCAGCAGTTCAAACGGGCCTCCTGGGAGGAGCACTGAAGCTTTCTTT
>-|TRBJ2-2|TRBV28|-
CASSLCSDRGFNTGELFF
TGTGCCAGCAGTTTATGCTCGGACAGAGGGTTCAACACCGGGGAGCTGTTTTTT
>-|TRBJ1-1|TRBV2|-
CASTRITRWRPNTEAFF
TGTGCCAGCACCCGGATAACACGGTGGAGGCCTAACACTGAAGCTTTCTTT
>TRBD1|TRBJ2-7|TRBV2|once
CASSEGTGSSYEQYF
TGTGCCAGCAGTGAAGGGACAGGGAGCTCCTACGAGCAGTACTTC
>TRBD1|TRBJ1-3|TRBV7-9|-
CASSRRTGVGNTIYF
TGTGCCAGCAGCCGAAGGACAGGGGTTGGAAACACCATATATTTT
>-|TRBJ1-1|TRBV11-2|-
CASSSAATEAFF
TGTGCCAGCAGCTCTGCGGCAACTGAAGCTTTCTTT
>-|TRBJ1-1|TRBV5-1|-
CASSHGEAGTTCTEAFF
TGCGCCAGCAGCCACGGAGAAGCCGGGACAACTTGCACTGAAGCTTTCTTT
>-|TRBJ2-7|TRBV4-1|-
CASSQDRVEQYF
TGCGCCAGCAGCCAAGATCGCGTCGAGCAGTACTTC
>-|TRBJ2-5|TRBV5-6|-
CASSVGGLTGETQYF
TGTGCCAGCAGCGTCGGAGGACTCACCGGAGAGACCCAGTACTTC
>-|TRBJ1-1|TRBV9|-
CASSVQTFTEEAFF
TGTGCCAGCAGCGTTCAGACATTCACAGAGGAAGCTTTCTTT
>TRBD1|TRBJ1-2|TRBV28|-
CASSFFDREDGYTF
TGTGCCAGCAGTTTTTTTGACAGGGAGGATGGCTACACCTTC
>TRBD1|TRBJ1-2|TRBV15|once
CATSISRLGTGRTPYGYTF
TGTGCCACCAGCATAAGTCGTCTGGGGACAGGGCGCACACCCTATGGCTACACCTTC
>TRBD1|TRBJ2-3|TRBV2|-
CASQKTGAGTDTQYF
TGTGCCAGCCAAAAGACAGGGGCAGGCACAGATACGCAGTATTTT
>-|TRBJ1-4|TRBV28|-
CASSLLPRSNEKLFF
TGTGCCAGCAGTTTATTACCGAGATCTAATGAAAAACTGTTTTTT